This T cell receptor beta chain stems from a study of blood T cell repertoires in COVID-19. Study-level background: The United States, Italy and Spain were the sources of the acute and convalescent COVID-19 samples. Sources were T cells, B-cell-depleted T cells, or PBMCs; the material itself was cDNA or gDNA.

Authors' processing steps: Estimated nucleated cell counts came from reference gene primer amplification. Clones were sequenced by immunoSEQ multiplex PCR, and TCRdb holds only the in-frame ones, with some missing. The D gene and trimming were derived from the DNA, and the V and J assignments and clone size from that table. The profile covers about 200,000 clones, with around 80% appearing a single time and approximately 2.9% taken by the ten largest. Per the germline V gene, CDR1 is SGHNT and CDR2 is YYREEE (reference sequence). The CDR3 spans 16 residues. The ends lost 1 base at V and 6 bases at J; junction bases unmatched: 7.

This TCR was sampled from a woman of 80 years or more with active or convalescent COVID-19. Sequencing was done on a sample of peripheral blood. J is TRBJ2-2 and V is TRBV5-4, with 9 bases identical to TRBD2. The CDR3 DNA reads as TGTGCCAGCAGCTTGAGGTCTAGCGGGGTGGCCGGGGAGCTGTTTTTT. This codes for CASSLRSSGVAGELFF.